The 13 T cell receptor beta chains below come from one sample, sequenced in a study of PD-1 blockade in mismatch repair-deficient tumors. Data came from immunoSEQ multiplex PCR; TCRdb stores just in-frame clones and leaves some out. Of some 110,000 clones in the sample, approximately 80% were seen once. The sequences come from peripheral blood, collected about 13 months after starting pembrolizumab. These receptors originate from an adult with mismatch repair-deficient cancer.

The V and J genes are TRBV29-1 and TRBJ2-7; TRBD1 matches 12 bases. The length of the CDR3 is 15 residues. The junction had 9 bases not matched to a gene; V was cut back by 6 bases and J by 3 bases. Per germline, CDR1 SQVTM and CDR2 ANQGSEA. The CDR3 loop is CSVNEGQGAIYEQYF. In nucleotides, the CDR3 is TGCAGCGTCAACGAGGGACAGGGGGCGATCTACGAGCAGTACTTC.

A word on this clone: Relative to the germline gene, one junction end is altered; a read error may explain this. This chain joins TRBV7-7 and TRBJ2-5, with 7 bases matching TRBD1. This CDR3 region has 13 residues. Germline lookup yields CDR1 SSHAT and CDR2 FNYEAQ (reference sequence). This CDR3 reads CASSRDSEETQYF. The DNA for the CDR3 is TGTGCTAGCAGCCGGGACAGCGAAGAGACCCAGTACTTC.

The chain couples TRBV21-1 to TRBJ1-2; the DNA was not compared with TRBD1, the D call given in the table. TRBV21-1 is annotated as a pseudogene. This CDR3 contains 16 residues. As DNA, the CDR3 is TGTGCCAGCAGCAACGGGACAGGGGGCTCGGGCTATGGCTACACCTTC. It codes for CASSNGTGGSGYGYTF.

The rearrangement links TRBV7-2 to TRBJ1-2; D gene ambiguous. Trimming removed 5 bases at V and 8 bases at J, with 9 bases between. The CDR3 has 11 amino acids. Per the germline V gene, CDR1 is SGHTA and CDR2 is FQGNSA. In DNA form, the CDR3 reads TGTGCCAGCAGCCCCGGGGAGGGCTACACCTTC. Residues: CASSPGEGYTF. The variable domain in full, with the rest retrieved from reference TRBV7-2 and TRBJ1-2, is GAGVSQSPSNKVTEKGKDVELRCDPISGHTALYWYRQSLGQGLEFLIYFQGNSAPDKSGLPSDRFSAERTGGSVSTLTIQRTQQEDSAVYLCASSPGEGYTFGSGTRLTVV.

The CDR3 DNA sequence: TGTGCCACCGAAGGGACTAGCGGGAGCTATGAGCAGTTCTTC. The encoded protein is CATEGTSGSYEQFF. V and J are TRBV10-3 and TRBJ2-1; 14 bases align to TRBD2. CDR1 is ENHRY, CDR2 SYGVKD, per germline. The CDR3 sequence is 14 residues long. Germline trimming cut 10 bases from V and 8 bases from J; bases unmatched to any gene: 7.

The V call is TRBV5-1, the J call TRBJ2-5; TRBD2 matches at 14 bases. V dropped 3 bases and J dropped 4; count of bases not matched to a gene: 8. This CDR3 comprises 17 residues. Per germline, CDR1 SGHRS and CDR2 YFSETQ. The DNA for the CDR3 is TGCGCCAGCAGCTCCCGACTAGCGGGAGGGAAGGGAGAGACCCAGTACTTC. This encodes CASSSRLAGGKGETQYF.

In DNA form, the CDR3 reads TGTGCCAGCAGCCTCCCCGGGGCCCTTTATGGCTACACCTTC. Amino acids: CASSLPGALYGYTF. The genes are TRBV5-8 and TRBJ1-2; D is possibly TRBD1 (5 bases). V lost 4 bases, J lost 5 bases, and 15 bases lay in between. The CDR3 totals 14 residues. Germline-derived CDR1 and CDR2 are SGHTS and YDEGEE.

This clone was counted a few times. The J gene is TRBJ1-2, the V gene TRBV25-1, with unresolved D. Trimming cost V 2 bases and J 7 bases, with 11 bases left between them. This CDR3 region has 13 residues. CDR1 and CDR2 from the germline V gene are MGHDK and SYGVNS. The CDR3 is CASSEQRVSGYTF. The CDR3 DNA follows: TGTGCCAGCAGTGAACAACGCGTTAGTGGCTACACCTTC.

The gene calls are TRBV5-5 and TRBJ2-7; D gene uncertain. CDR3 length: 13 amino acids. The germline V gene encodes CDR1 SGHKS and CDR2 YYEKEE (reference sequence). V was pared by 2 bases and J by 3 bases, with 9 bases between. Here the CDR3 reads CASSFALLYEQYF. The CDR3 bases are TGTGCCAGCAGCTTCGCACTACTCTACGAGCAGTACTTC.

The V and J genes are TRBV6-5 and TRBJ2-7; 9 bases map to TRBD2. The junction had 9 bases not matched to a gene; V was cut back by 6 bases and J by 6 bases. CDR3 length equals 14 residues. CDR1 is MNHEY, CDR2 SVGAGI, per germline. The CDR3 DNA reads TGTGCCAGCAGCATTGGGACTAGCCCGCGCGAGCAGTACTTC. Protein sequence: CASSIGTSPREQYF.

The chain couples TRBV5-6 to TRBJ2-2; a weak D match, TRBD2 (6 bases). This CDR3 contains 16 residues. Trimming took 6 bases from V and 1 from J, leaving 16 bases between them. Germline CDR1 reads SGHDT; CDR2 reads YYEEEE. The DNA for the CDR3 is TGTGCCAGCACCTCTAGGAGGGTACAGAACACCGGGGAGCTGTTTTTT. Amino acid sequence: CASTSRRVQNTGELFF.

The chain links TRBV29-1 to TRBJ2-3, with a tentative D call TRBD2 (5 bases). The CDR3 contains 14 residues. Germline V gene data show CDR1 as SQVTM and CDR2 as ANQGSEA. Trimming left V 2 bases short and J 0 bases short, with 9 bases between. Here the CDR3 DNA reads TGCAGCGTTGAAAGAGGGCAGAGCACAGATACGCAGTATTTT. Its protein is CSVERGQSTDTQYF.

In this sample, this clone turned up once. For the CDR3, the DNA is TGTGCCACCAGCGCCCGCTTGACAGGGAACACTGAAGCTTTCTTT. This translates into CATSARLTGNTEAFF. The chain links TRBV15 to TRBJ1-1, with D perhaps TRBD1 (6 bases). Deletions cut 5 bases from V and 1 base from J, with 14 bases between. The CDR3 is 15 amino acids. Germline V gives CDR1 LNHNV, CDR2 YYDKDF (reference sequence).